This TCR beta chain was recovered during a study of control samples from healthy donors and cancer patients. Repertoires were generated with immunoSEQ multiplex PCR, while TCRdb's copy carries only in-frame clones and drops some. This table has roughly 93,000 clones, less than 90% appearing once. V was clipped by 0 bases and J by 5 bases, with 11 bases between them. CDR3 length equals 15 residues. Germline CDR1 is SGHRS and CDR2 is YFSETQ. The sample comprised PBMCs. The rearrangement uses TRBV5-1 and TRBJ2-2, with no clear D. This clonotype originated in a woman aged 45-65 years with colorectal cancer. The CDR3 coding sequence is TGCGCCAGCAGCTTGGATTCGACTGTAACCGGGGAGCTGTTTTTT. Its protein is CASSLDSTVTGELFF.